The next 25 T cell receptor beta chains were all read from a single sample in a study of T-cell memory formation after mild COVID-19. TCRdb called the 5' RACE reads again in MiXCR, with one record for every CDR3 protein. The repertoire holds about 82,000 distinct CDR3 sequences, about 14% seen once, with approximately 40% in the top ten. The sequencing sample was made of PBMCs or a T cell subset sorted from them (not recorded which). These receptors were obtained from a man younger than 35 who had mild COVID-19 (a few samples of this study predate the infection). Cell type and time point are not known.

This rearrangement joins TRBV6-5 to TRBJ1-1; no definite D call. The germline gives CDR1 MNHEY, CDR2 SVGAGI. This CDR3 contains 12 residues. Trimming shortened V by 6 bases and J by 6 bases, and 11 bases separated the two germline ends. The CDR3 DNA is TGTGCCAGCAGCGATCAGCCGTCTGAAGCTTTCTTT. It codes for CASSDQPSEAFF.

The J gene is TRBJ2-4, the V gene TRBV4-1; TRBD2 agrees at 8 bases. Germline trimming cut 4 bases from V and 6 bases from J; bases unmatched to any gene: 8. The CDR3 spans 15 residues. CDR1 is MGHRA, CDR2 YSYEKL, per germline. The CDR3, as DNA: TGCGCCAGCAGCCCGAGAGCGGGGGTAGGAAACATTCAGTACTTC. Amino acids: CASSPRAGVGNIQYF.

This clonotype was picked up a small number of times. The CDR3 sequence: CASTRNTGELFF. CDR3 bases: TGTGCCAGCACCCGAAACACCGGGGAGCTGTTTTTT. The genes are TRBV28 and TRBJ2-2, with no clear D. Germline V lookup: CDR1 MDHEN, CDR2 SYDVKM. The CDR3 is 12 amino acids. The V end was cut by 7 bases, the J end by 2 bases, with 5 bases between.

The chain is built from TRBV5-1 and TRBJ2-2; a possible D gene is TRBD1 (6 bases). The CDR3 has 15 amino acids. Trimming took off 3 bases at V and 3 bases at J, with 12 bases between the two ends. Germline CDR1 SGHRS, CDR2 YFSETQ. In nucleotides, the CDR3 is TGCGCCAGCAGCTACAGGGTTGGAGACACCGGGGAGCTGTTTTTT. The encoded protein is CASSYRVGDTGELFF.

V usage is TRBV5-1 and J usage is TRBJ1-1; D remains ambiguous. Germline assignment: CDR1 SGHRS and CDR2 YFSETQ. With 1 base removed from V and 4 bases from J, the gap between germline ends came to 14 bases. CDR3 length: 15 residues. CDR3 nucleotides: TGCGCCAGCAGCTTGCTCACGGCCTCGGGCACTGAAGCTTTCTTT. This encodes CASSLLTASGTEAFF.

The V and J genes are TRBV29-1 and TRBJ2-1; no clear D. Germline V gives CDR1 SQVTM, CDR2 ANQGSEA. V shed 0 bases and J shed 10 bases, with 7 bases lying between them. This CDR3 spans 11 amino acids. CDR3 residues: CSVEELFEQFF. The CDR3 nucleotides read TGCAGCGTTGAAGAGCTCTTCGAGCAGTTCTTC.

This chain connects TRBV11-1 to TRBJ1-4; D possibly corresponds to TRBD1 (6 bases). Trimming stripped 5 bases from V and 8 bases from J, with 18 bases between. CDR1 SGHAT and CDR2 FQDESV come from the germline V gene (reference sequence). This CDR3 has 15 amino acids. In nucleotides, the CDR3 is TGTGCCAGCAGCGCTCGGGACAACCTAAACGAAAAACTGTTTTTT. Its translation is CASSARDNLNEKLFF.

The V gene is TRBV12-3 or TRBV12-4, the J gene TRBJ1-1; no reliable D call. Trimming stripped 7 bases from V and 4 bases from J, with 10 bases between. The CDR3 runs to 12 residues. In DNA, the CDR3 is TGTGCCAGCACATGGACGGTCACTGAAGCTTTCTTT. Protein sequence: CASTWTVTEAFF.

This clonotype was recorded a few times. CDR3 loop: CASGNTVGTEAFF. The CDR3 DNA sequence: TGTGCCAGCGGAAACACGGTCGGCACTGAAGCTTTCTTT. This chain connects TRBV12-3 or TRBV12-4 to TRBJ1-1; D unclear. This CDR3 has 13 residues. Deletions cut 8 bases from V and 4 bases from J, with 14 bases between.

This CDR3 reads CASSLLGVEQYF. CDR3 bases: TGTGCCAGCAGCTTATTAGGGGTCGAGCAGTACTTC. The chain has TRBV7-9 and TRBJ2-7, with D possibly matching TRBD1 (5 bases). Trimming took 2 bases from V and 6 from J, leaving 8 bases between them. This CDR3 comprises 12 residues. Per germline, CDR1 SEHNR and CDR2 FQNEAQ (reference sequence).

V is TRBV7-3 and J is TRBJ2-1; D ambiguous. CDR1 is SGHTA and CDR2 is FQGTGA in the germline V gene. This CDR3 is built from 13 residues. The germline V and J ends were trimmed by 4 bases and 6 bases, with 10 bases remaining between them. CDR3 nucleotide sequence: TGTGCCAGCAGCTCAACCGACGGCAATGAGCAGTTCTTC. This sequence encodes CASSSTDGNEQFF.

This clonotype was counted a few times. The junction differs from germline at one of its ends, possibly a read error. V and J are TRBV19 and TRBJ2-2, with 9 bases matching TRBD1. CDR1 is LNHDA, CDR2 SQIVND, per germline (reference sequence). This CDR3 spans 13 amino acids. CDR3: CAGRTGVAGELFF. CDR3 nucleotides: TGTGCCGGTAGGACAGGGGTAGCCGGGGAGCTGTTTTTT. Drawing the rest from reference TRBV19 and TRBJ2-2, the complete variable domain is DGGITQSPKYLFRKEGQNVTLSCEQNLNHDAMYWYRQDPGQGLRLIYYSQIVNDFQKGDIAEGYSVSREKKESFPLTVTSAQKNPTAFYLCAGRTGVAGELFFGEGSRLTVL.

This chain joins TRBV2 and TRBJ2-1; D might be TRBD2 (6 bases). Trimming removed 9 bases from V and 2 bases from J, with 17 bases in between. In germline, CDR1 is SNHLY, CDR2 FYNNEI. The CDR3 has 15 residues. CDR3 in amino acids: CARTPREVPYNEQFF. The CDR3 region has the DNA TGTGCCAGAACCCCCAGGGAGGTTCCCTACAATGAGCAGTTCTTC. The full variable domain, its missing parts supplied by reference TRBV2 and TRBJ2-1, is EPEVTQTPSHQVTQMGQEVILRCVPISNHLYFYWYRQILGQKVEFLVSFYNNEISEKSEIFDDQFSVERPDGSNFTLKIRSTKLEDSAMYFCARTPREVPYNEQFFGPGTRLTVL.

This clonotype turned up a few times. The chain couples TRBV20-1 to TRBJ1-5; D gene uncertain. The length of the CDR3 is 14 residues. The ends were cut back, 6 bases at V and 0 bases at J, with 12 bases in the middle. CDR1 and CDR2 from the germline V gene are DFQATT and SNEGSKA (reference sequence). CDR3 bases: TGCAGTGCCCTCGCCGCTTATAGCAATCAGCCCCAGCATTTT. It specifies CSALAAYSNQPQHF.

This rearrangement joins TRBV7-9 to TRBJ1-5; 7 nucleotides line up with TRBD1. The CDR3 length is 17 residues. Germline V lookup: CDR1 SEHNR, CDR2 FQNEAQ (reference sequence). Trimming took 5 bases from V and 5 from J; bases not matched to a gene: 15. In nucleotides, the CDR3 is TGTGCCAGCAGCCAGCCCCCAACCCTCCAGGGGGATCAGCCCCAGCATTTT. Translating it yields CASSQPPTLQGDQPQHF.

The CDR3, as DNA: TGTGCCAGCAGCCTAGGGACAGGGTCCAGCAATCAGCCCCAGCATTTT. Translating gives CASSLGTGSSNQPQHF. The chain has TRBV16 and TRBJ1-5; 9 bases are a match to TRBD1. The germline gives CDR1 KGHSY, CDR2 FQNENV. The V and J ends lost 4 bases and 1 base, in that order; junction bases with no gene match: 5. The length of the CDR3 is 16 residues.

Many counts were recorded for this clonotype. CDR3 loop: CASSEMAGNEQFF. CDR3 nucleotide sequence: TGTGCCAGCAGTGAAATGGCGGGGAACGAGCAGTTCTTC. V is TRBV6-1 and J is TRBJ2-1; possible D gene TRBD2, 6 bases. The V gene lost 2 bases and the J gene lost 10 bases, with 12 bases spanning the gap. The germline V gene encodes CDR1 MNHNS and CDR2 SASEGT. This CDR3 has 13 residues.

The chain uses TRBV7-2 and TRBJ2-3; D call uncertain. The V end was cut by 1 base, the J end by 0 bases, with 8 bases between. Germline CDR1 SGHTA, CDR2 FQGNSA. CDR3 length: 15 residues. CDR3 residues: CASSLGSVSTDTQYF. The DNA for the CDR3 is TGTGCCAGCAGCTTAGGTTCGGTGAGCACAGATACGCAGTATTTT.

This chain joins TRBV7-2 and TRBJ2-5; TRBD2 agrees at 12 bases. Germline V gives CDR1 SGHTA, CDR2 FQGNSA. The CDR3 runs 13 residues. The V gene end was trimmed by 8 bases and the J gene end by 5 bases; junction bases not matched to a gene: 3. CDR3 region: CASLAGGHETQYF. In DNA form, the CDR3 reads TGTGCCAGCCTAGCGGGGGGGCATGAGACCCAGTACTTC.

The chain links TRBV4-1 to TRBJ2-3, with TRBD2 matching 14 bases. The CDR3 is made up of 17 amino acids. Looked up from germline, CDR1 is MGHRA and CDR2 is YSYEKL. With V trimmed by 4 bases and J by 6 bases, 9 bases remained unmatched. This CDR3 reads CASSLTTSGGARDTQYF. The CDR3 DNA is TGCGCCAGCAGCCTAACGACTAGCGGGGGGGCAAGGGATACGCAGTATTTT.

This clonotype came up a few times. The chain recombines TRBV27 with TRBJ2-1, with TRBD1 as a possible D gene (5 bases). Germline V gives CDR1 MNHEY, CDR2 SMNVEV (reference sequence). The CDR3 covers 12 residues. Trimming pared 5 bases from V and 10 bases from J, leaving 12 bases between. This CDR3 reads CASSLGQREQFF. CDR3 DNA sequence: TGTGCCAGCAGTCTCGGACAAAGAGAGCAGTTCTTC.

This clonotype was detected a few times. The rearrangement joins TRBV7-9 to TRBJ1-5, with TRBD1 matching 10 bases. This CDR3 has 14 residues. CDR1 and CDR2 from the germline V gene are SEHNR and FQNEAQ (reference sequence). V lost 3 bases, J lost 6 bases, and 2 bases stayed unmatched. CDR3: CASSLTGGGQPQHF. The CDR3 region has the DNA TGTGCCAGCAGCTTGACAGGGGGCGGTCAGCCCCAGCATTTT.

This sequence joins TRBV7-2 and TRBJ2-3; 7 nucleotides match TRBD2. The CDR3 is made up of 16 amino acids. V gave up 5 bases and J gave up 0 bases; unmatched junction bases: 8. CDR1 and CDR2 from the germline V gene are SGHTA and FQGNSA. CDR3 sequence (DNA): TGTGCCAGCAGCCTCCCGCGGCGGGAGAGCACAGATACGCAGTATTTT. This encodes CASSLPRRESTDTQYF.

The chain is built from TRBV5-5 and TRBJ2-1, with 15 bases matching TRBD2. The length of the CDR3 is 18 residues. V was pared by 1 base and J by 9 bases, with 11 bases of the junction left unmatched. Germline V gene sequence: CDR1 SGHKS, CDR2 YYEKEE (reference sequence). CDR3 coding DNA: TGTGCCAGCAGCTTGCCCGGGACTAGCGGGGGGACGACTGGTGAGCAGTTCTTC. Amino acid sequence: CASSLPGTSGGTTGEQFF.

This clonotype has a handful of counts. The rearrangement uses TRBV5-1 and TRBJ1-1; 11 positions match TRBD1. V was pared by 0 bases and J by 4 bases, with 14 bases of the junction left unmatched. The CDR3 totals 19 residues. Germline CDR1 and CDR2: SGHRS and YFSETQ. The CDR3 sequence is CASSLAESRVGTGGTEAFF. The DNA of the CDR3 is TGCGCCAGCAGCTTGGCCGAATCACGAGTCGGGACAGGGGGCACTGAAGCTTTCTTT. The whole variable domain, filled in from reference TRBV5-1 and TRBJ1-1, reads KAGVTQTPRYLIKTRGQQVTLSCSPISGHRSVSWYQQTPGQGLQFLFEYFSETQRNKGNFPGRFSGRQFSNSRSEMNVSTLELGDSALYLCASSLAESRVGTGGTEAFFGQGTRLTVV.